The 32 T cell receptor beta chains below all came from one sample that was sequenced in a study of cytomegalovirus exposure and HLA in healthy donors. 60 Vbeta and 13 Jbeta primers were used in PCR. The assay was immunoSEQ multiplex PCR, and TCRdb's table has in-frame clones only and misses some. The top ten hold 2.5% of the sample, which has approximately 180,000 clones, about 69% seen once. The sequenced sample consisted of PBMCs. The receptor set was obtained from a human donor in good health.

The V call is TRBV29-1, the J call TRBJ1-2, with a possible D match to TRBD1 (5 bases). Looked up from germline, CDR1 is SQVTM and CDR2 is ANQGSEA. The CDR3 is 12 amino acids. The germline V and J ends were trimmed by 3 bases and 8 bases, with 13 bases remaining between them. CDR3 amino acids: CSVEGNRLGYTF. CDR3 DNA sequence: TGCAGCGTTGAGGGAAACAGGTTGGGCTACACCTTC.

This sequence joins TRBV19 and TRBJ1-5; TRBD1 matches at 8 bases. V was clipped by 6 bases and J by 6 bases; unmatched bases: 4. The CDR3 extends over 13 amino acids. Germline CDR1 reads LNHDA; CDR2 reads SQIVND (reference sequence). CDR3 sequence (DNA): TGTGCCAGTAGCCGACAGGGGCTTCAGCCCCAGCATTTT. The encoded protein is CASSRQGLQPQHF.

The genes are TRBV21-1 and TRBJ1-5. TRBV21-1 is designated a pseudogene. The CDR3 covers 13 residues. The chain's CDR3 is CASRVTGNQPQHF. CDR3 DNA sequence: TGTGCCAGCAGGGTAACGGGCAATCAGCCCCAGCATTTT.

This chain's CDR3 is CASSLGLATDTQYF. CDR3 DNA: TGTGCCAGCAGCTTAGGACTAGCTACAGATACGCAGTATTTT. V is TRBV7-2 and J is TRBJ2-3; TRBD2 agrees at 7 bases. With V trimmed by 1 base and J by 3 bases, 1 base remained unmatched. This CDR3 is built from 14 residues. The V gene's germline CDR1 is SGHTA and CDR2 FQGNSA.

The rearrangement joins TRBV2 to TRBJ1-1; D is perhaps TRBD1 (6 bases). The CDR3 loop spans 14 amino acids. Looked up from germline, CDR1 is SNHLY and CDR2 is FYNNEI. The V end lost 4 bases, the J end lost 1 base, and 10 bases lay between the germline ends. CDR3 sequence (DNA): TGTGCCAGCAGTGTAGGCAGGGGGAACACTGAAGCTTTCTTT. Translated, it gives CASSVGRGNTEAFF.

Remarks on this clone: One end of the junction fails to match germline, which may point to a read error. This chain joins TRBV5-4 and TRBJ2-3; 11 bases map to TRBD1. Germline CDR1 SGHNT, CDR2 YYREEE (reference sequence). This CDR3 spans 15 amino acids. The CDR3, as DNA: TGCGCCAGCAGCTTGGACAGGGGGCACTCAGATACGCAGTATTTT. Amino acid sequence: CASSLDRGHSDTQYF.

The chain joins TRBV4-1 to TRBJ1-1, with D uncertain. V was trimmed by 1 base and J by 3 bases, leaving 24 bases between them. This CDR3 is 19 amino acids long. From germline, CDR1 is MGHRA and CDR2 YSYEKL. This CDR3 is CASSQGQSPAVGWDTEAFF. The CDR3 nucleotides read TGCGCCAGCAGCCAAGGTCAAAGTCCAGCGGTAGGATGGGACACTGAAGCTTTCTTT.

This clone was detected a few times. CDR3 in DNA: TGTGCTAGTGGCCTGGGAGGGTCCGGGGGCCCAGACCCCTACGAGCAGTACTTC. Protein product: CASGLGGSGGPDPYEQYF. The chain carries TRBV12-5 and TRBJ2-7; TRBD2 is a possible D gene (7 bases). Germline CDR1 and CDR2: LGHNT and FRNRAP. The CDR3 runs 18 residues. The germline V and J ends were trimmed by 6 bases and 2 bases, with 26 bases remaining between them.

This rearrangement joins TRBV30 to TRBJ1-2; D perhaps matches TRBD1 (5 bases). Trimming shortened V by 4 bases and J by 1 base, and 10 bases separated the two germline ends. The length of the CDR3 is 13 residues. CDR1 and CDR2 from the germline V gene are GTSNPN and SVGIG (reference sequence). The CDR3 spells CAWTAGGNYGYTF. For the CDR3, the DNA is TGTGCCTGGACGGCCGGGGGTAACTATGGCTACACCTTC.

On this clone: Other DNA sequences in this specimen translate into the identical CDR3. The chain carries TRBV7-9 and TRBJ2-7; possibly TRBD1 for D (5 bases). The CDR3 spans 13 residues. V dropped 3 bases and J dropped 1 base, with 7 bases sitting between them. Per the germline V gene, CDR1 is SEHNR and CDR2 is FQNEAQ (reference sequence). The CDR3 DNA reads as TGTGCCAGCAGCTTTGACAGTTCCTACGAGCAGTACTTC. It translates to CASSFDSSYEQYF.

The gene calls are TRBV15 and TRBJ2-7, with 9 bases that match TRBD1. The germline CDR1 and CDR2 sequences are LNHNV and YYDKDF (reference sequence). The CDR3 length is 13 residues. V gave up 8 bases and J gave up 3 bases; unmatched junction bases: 5. The CDR3 region has the DNA TGTGCCACCGGACAGGGGCTAAACTACGAGCAGTACTTC. It encodes CATGQGLNYEQYF.

The chain is built from TRBV4-1 and TRBJ1-6; TRBD1 might be the D (5 bases). The CDR3 runs to 15 residues. Trimming took 1 base from V and 9 from J, leaving 13 bases between them. CDR1 is MGHRA and CDR2 is YSYEKL in the germline V gene. The CDR3 loop reads CASSQVDGGTSPLHF. The CDR3 coding sequence is TGCGCCAGCAGCCAAGTTGACGGGGGTACTTCACCCCTCCACTTT.

V is TRBV11-2 and J is TRBJ1-4; 10 nucleotides match TRBD1. The germline V gene encodes CDR1 SGHAT and CDR2 FQNNGV. The CDR3 length is 14 residues. V gave up 5 bases and J gave up 6 bases; unmatched junction bases: 3. This CDR3 reads CASSPTGGHEKLFF. The CDR3 DNA is TGTGCCAGCAGCCCGACAGGGGGCCATGAAAAACTGTTTTTT.

The chain uses TRBV2 and TRBJ2-3; D ambiguous. Germline V gene sequence: CDR1 SNHLY, CDR2 FYNNEI. The CDR3 covers 15 residues. V was cut by 3 bases and J by 7 bases, with 17 bases left in between. In DNA, the CDR3 is TGTGCCAGCAGTGAGAGCGTGCCTAGTGTGAATACGCAGTATTTT. Its translation is CASSESVPSVNTQYF.

The chain joins TRBV13 to TRBJ2-3, with 12 bases that match TRBD2. Unmatched junction bases numbered 7, after V lost 5 bases and J lost 4 bases. Germline V gene lookup returns CDR1 PRHDT and CDR2 FYEKMQ (reference sequence). The CDR3 consists of 16 residues. In DNA form, the CDR3 reads TGTGCCAGCAGCGCCGGACTAGCGGGGTGGGCAGATACGCAGTATTTT. It codes for CASSAGLAGWADTQYF.

The genes are TRBV11-1 and TRBJ1-1; the D is unclear. Germline loops: CDR1 SGHAT, CDR2 FQDESV (reference sequence). The CDR3 is 14 amino acids. Trimming took off 1 base at V and 2 bases at J, with 8 bases between the two ends. CDR3 DNA sequence: TGTGCCAGCAGCTTAGGACACGCCAACACTGAAGCTTTCTTT. Protein product: CASSLGHANTEAFF.

V usage is TRBV19 and J usage is TRBJ1-5; tentative D call: TRBD1 (6 bases). In germline, CDR1 is LNHDA, CDR2 SQIVND (reference sequence). The CDR3 is made up of 16 amino acids. V was cut by 5 bases and J by 2 bases, with 16 bases left in between. CDR3 nucleotides: TGTGCCAGTAGTCCGGGGGGGCCCTTTGGCAATCAGCCCCAGCATTTT. The encoded protein is CASSPGGPFGNQPQHF.

The chain couples TRBV30 to TRBJ1-4; D remains unclear. V gave up 3 bases and J gave up 6 bases, with 14 bases separating them. CDR3 length: 14 residues. Germline V CDR1 and CDR2: GTSNPN, SVGIG (reference sequence). The CDR3 nucleotides read TGTGCCTGGAGGGGAGATAAGTGGGATGAAAAACTGTTTTTT. This sequence encodes CAWRGDKWDEKLFF.

V gene TRBV19 combines with J gene TRBJ2-1; TRBD1 might be the D (5 bases). The ends were cut back, 5 bases at V and 10 bases at J, with 12 bases in the middle. The CDR3 loop spans 12 amino acids. Germline V gene sequence: CDR1 LNHDA, CDR2 SQIVND (reference sequence). CDR3 DNA: TGTGCCAGTAGTCCAGGGTTTTACGAGCAGTTCTTC. It translates to CASSPGFYEQFF.

The V and J genes are TRBV4-1 and TRBJ1-5; 11 bases align to TRBD1. The CDR3 totals 21 residues. Germline-derived CDR1 and CDR2 are MGHRA and YSYEKL. V dropped 0 bases and J dropped 4; count of bases not matched to a gene: 17. CDR3 protein: CASSQDLLLWGGDRGNQPQHF. The CDR3 region has the DNA TGCGCCAGCAGCCAAGATCTCCTTCTTTGGGGGGGGGACAGGGGGAATCAGCCCCAGCATTTT.

This CDR3 is CASKRQGTWLDGYTF. DNA of the CDR3: TGCGCCAGCAAGCGGCAGGGGACGTGGCTGGATGGCTACACCTTC. V gene TRBV5-1 combines with J gene TRBJ1-2, with D possibly matching TRBD1 (6 bases). The V gene's germline CDR1 is SGHRS and CDR2 YFSETQ. The CDR3 spans 15 residues. V gave up 6 bases and J gave up 6 bases, with 21 bases separating them.

The chain has TRBV7-8 and TRBJ1-1; 8 nucleotides agree with TRBD1. CDR3 length: 14 amino acids. J gave up 3 bases and V 5 bases, and 5 bases lay outside the gene matches. Germline V CDR1 and CDR2: SGHVS, FQNEAQ. The CDR3 region has the DNA TGTGCCAGCAGCCAGGACAGGGACTACACTGAAGCTTTCTTT. This gives the protein CASSQDRDYTEAFF.

The chain is built from TRBV2 and TRBJ2-7; tentatively, D is TRBD2 (5 bases). V was pared by 7 bases and J by 6 bases, with 13 bases between. Germline CDR1 and CDR2: SNHLY and FYNNEI. There are 12 residues in the CDR3. CDR3: CASKTTSGEQYF. The CDR3 DNA reads as TGTGCCAGCAAGACTACGTCAGGCGAGCAGTACTTC.

This clone was seen only a few times. V gene TRBV6-6 combines with J gene TRBJ2-7; TRBD2 matches 9 bases. Trimming cost V 6 bases and J 7 bases; bases outside gene matches: 13. Germline V gene data show CDR1 as MNHNY and CDR2 as SVGAGI (reference sequence). The length of the CDR3 is 15 residues. As DNA, the CDR3 is TGTGCCAGCAGGGAACCGGGACTAGCTCCTCGAGAGCAGTACTTC. This codes for CASREPGLAPREQYF.

The chain employs TRBV5-1 and TRBJ2-3, with 10 bases identical to TRBD2. CDR3 length: 15 amino acids. J lost 7 bases, V lost 5 bases, and 10 bases had no gene match. Germline CDR1 is SGHRS and CDR2 is YFSETQ. The CDR3 sequence: CASSSSGGAENTQYF. The CDR3 DNA follows: TGCGCCAGCAGTTCGAGCGGGGGGGCCGAAAATACGCAGTATTTT.

The J gene is TRBJ2-3, the V gene TRBV5-8; 8 bases are a match to TRBD2. Germline-derived CDR1 and CDR2 are SGHTS and YDEGEE. The J segment lost 4 bases and the V segment lost 0 bases, leaving 4 bases of the junction unmatched. This CDR3 has 15 residues. This chain's CDR3 is CASSLARGGADTQYF. CDR3 bases: TGTGCCAGCAGCTTGGCTCGGGGGGGAGCAGATACGCAGTATTTT.

This rearrangement joins TRBV6-5 to TRBJ2-1, with no clear D. Between the trimmed V and J ends, which lost 4 bases and 1 base, there was a span of 11 bases. This CDR3 is built from 15 residues. Looked up from germline, CDR1 is MNHEY and CDR2 is SVGAGI. CDR3: CASSSTSSSYNEQFF. CDR3 in DNA: TGTGCCAGCAGTTCCACTTCCTCATCCTACAATGAGCAGTTCTTC.

This chain links TRBV7-8 with TRBJ1-2, with TRBD1 matching over 7 bases. The CDR3 is 15 residues long. V lost 5 bases to trimming and J lost 3 bases; unmatched junction nucleotides: 9. Germline lookup yields CDR1 SGHVS and CDR2 FQNEAQ. This CDR3 is CASSTDRAAYYGYTF. In DNA form, the CDR3 reads TGTGCCAGCAGCACCGACAGGGCCGCCTACTATGGCTACACCTTC.

The count of this clone is one. The chain links TRBV2 to TRBJ2-2, with 9 bases lining up with TRBD1. Trimming took 6 bases from V and 5 from J; bases not matched to a gene: 4. Germline assignment: CDR1 SNHLY and CDR2 FYNNEI. CDR3 length: 14 amino acids. CDR3 coding DNA: TGTGCCAGCAGACAGGGGGCTTCGACCGGGGAGCTGTTTTTT. This encodes CASRQGASTGELFF.

This clone has just a few counts. The V gene is TRBV25-1, the J gene TRBJ1-1; D is ambiguous. The CDR3 is 13 residues long. The V gene's germline CDR1 is MGHDK and CDR2 SYGVNS. V dropped 4 bases and J dropped 4 bases, with 10 bases sitting between them. The CDR3 protein is CASSVLSGTEAFF. The CDR3 nucleotides are TGTGCCAGCAGTGTCCTCTCGGGCACTGAAGCTTTCTTT. Using reference TRBV25-1 and TRBJ1-1 for the parts outside the CDR3, the full variable domain is EADIYQTPRYLVIGTGKKITLECSQTMGHDKMYWYQQDPGMELHLIHYSYGVNSTEKGDLSSESTVSRIRTEHFPLTLESARPSHTSQYLCASSVLSGTEAFFGQGTRLTVV.

The CDR3 loop reads CASRRTGNSPLHF. For the CDR3, the DNA is TGTGCCAGCAGGAGGACAGGGAATTCACCCCTCCACTTT. This chain joins TRBV6-5 and TRBJ1-6; TRBD1 agrees at 8 bases. The CDR3 is 13 amino acids. CDR1 MNHEY and CDR2 SVGAGI come from the germline V gene. Trimming removed 6 bases from V and 7 bases from J; junction bases left unmatched: 2.

The rearrangement joins TRBV28 to TRBJ1-1; 7 nucleotides line up with TRBD1. The junction had 8 bases not matched to a gene; V was cut back by 10 bases and J by 3 bases. Germline V lookup: CDR1 MDHEN, CDR2 SYDVKM. The CDR3 runs 13 residues. The CDR3 sequence: CATRGGPYTEAFF. CDR3 nucleotides: TGTGCCACCAGGGGGGGTCCGTACACTGAAGCTTTCTTT.